These 4 T cell receptor beta chains came from one sample sequenced in a study of blood T cell repertoires in COVID-19. TCRdb's table, derived via immunoSEQ multiplex PCR, lists solely in-frame clones and lacks some. This sample yields around 130,000 clones, of which under 90% are seen a single time; around 1.6% belongs to the top ten. The material sequenced was PBMCs or T cells enriched from blood (not recorded which). Receptor source: a woman between 18 and 29 years old who had been exposed to COVID-19.

V and J are TRBV18 and TRBJ2-5; the D gene is possibly TRBD1 (6 bases). The CDR3 is 16 amino acids. Germline V gene lookup returns CDR1 KGHSH and CDR2 LQKENI. V lost 1 base and J 3 bases, leaving 15 bases between the germline ends. In DNA, the CDR3 is TGTGCCAGCTCACCACTACCGGGACATAACAAAGAGACCCAGTACTTC. As protein: CASSPLPGHNKETQYF.

This sequence joins TRBV7-3 and TRBJ2-1, with D unresolved. V was pared by 4 bases and J by 1 base, with 8 bases between. CDR3 size: 14 residues. CDR1 SGHTA and CDR2 FQGTGA come from the germline V gene. The CDR3 is CASSSTLSYNEQFF. CDR3 in DNA: TGTGCCAGCAGCTCGACACTGTCCTACAATGAGCAGTTCTTC.

This clone showed up just once. The chain links TRBV7-8 to TRBJ2-2; 9 nucleotides match TRBD2. Trimming cost V 5 bases and J 0 bases; bases outside gene matches: 4. This CDR3 has 16 residues. CDR1 SGHVS and CDR2 FQNEAQ come from the germline V gene. The CDR3 here is CASSLLAGTNTGELFF. The CDR3 bases are TGTGCCAGCAGCCTCCTAGCGGGAACGAACACCGGGGAGCTGTTTTTT. Full variable domain (remainder filled in from reference TRBV7-8 and TRBJ2-2): GAGVSQSPRYKVAKRGQDVALRCDPISGHVSLFWYQQALGQGPEFLTYFQNEAQLDKSGLPSDRFFAERPEGSVSTLKIQRTQQEDSAVYLCASSLLAGTNTGELFFGEGSRLTVL.

This chain connects TRBV27 to TRBJ2-7; D is possibly TRBD2 (6 bases). The germline V gene encodes CDR1 MNHEY and CDR2 SMNVEV (reference sequence). The CDR3 is 15 residues long. The V and J ends lost 8 bases and 2 bases respectively, with 19 bases between them. CDR3 loop: CASRPSWGVAYEQYF. CDR3 DNA sequence: TGTGCCAGCCGACCGTCCTGGGGGGTAGCCTACGAGCAGTACTTC.